The 17 T cell receptor beta chains below come from one sample, sequenced in a study of T cell responses to AZD1222 COVID-19 vaccine. Method: immunoSEQ multiplex PCR; TCRdb's copy keeps in-frame clones and lacks some. The table includes about 200,000 clones, approximately 86% detected once. The sequencing here drew on peripheral blood, taken on day 0 of AZD1222 vaccination. All receptors come from an adult in good health.

This clone came up a few times. This chain connects TRBV5-1 to TRBJ1-6; 7 nucleotides align to TRBD1. From germline, CDR1 is SGHRS and CDR2 YFSETQ. Trimming cost V 4 bases and J 10 bases; bases outside gene matches: 11. CDR3 size: 15 residues. This CDR3 is CASSPGQTGGSPLHF. The CDR3 region has the DNA TGCGCCAGCAGCCCGGGACAGACGGGTGGCTCACCCCTCCACTTT.

In its sample, this clone was seen once. The chain carries TRBV11-2 and TRBJ1-1; D is uncertain. Looked up from germline, CDR1 is SGHAT and CDR2 is FQNNGV. The CDR3 contains 13 residues. Deletions cut 1 base from V and 8 bases from J, with 11 bases between. Written as DNA, the CDR3 is TGTGCCAGCAGCTTAGCAAGCCCTACCGAAGCTTTCTTT. It codes for CASSLASPTEAFF.

The gene calls are TRBV5-4 and TRBJ2-5, with TRBD1 matching 8 bases. CDR1 is SGHNT and CDR2 is YYREEE in the germline V gene (reference sequence). The CDR3 covers 13 residues. V trimming: 8 bases; J trimming: 4 bases; junction bases outside the gene matches: 7. Here the CDR3 DNA reads TGTGCCAGTTTGACAGGGGAAGGAGAGACCCAGTACTTC. Translation gives CASLTGEGETQYF.

V usage is TRBV10-3 and J usage is TRBJ1-5, with TRBD1 as a possible D gene (5 bases). The germline V gene encodes CDR1 ENHRY and CDR2 SYGVKD. This CDR3 contains 13 residues. V lost 7 bases and J 7 bases, leaving 14 bases between the germline ends. The CDR3 loop reads CAITEGSGQPQHF. The CDR3 DNA reads as TGTGCCATCACGGAGGGGTCGGGCCAGCCCCAGCATTTT.

The V call is TRBV5-1, the J call TRBJ2-7; D unresolved. Germline CDR1 and CDR2: SGHRS and YFSETQ. This CDR3 spans 15 amino acids. V shed 3 bases and J shed 5 bases, with 18 bases lying between them. The CDR3 loop is CASSSDTEDDHEQYF. The CDR3 nucleotides read TGCGCCAGCAGCTCGGATACAGAAGACGATCACGAGCAGTACTTC.

In DNA form, the CDR3 reads TGTGCCAGCAATCGGGGAGGGAGCGGAAGCTCCTACGAGCAGTACTTC. Its translation: CASNRGGSGSSYEQYF. The genes are TRBV2 and TRBJ2-7; 7 bases map to TRBD2. The CDR3 length is 16 residues. The V gene end was trimmed by 7 bases and the J gene end by 0 bases; junction bases not matched to a gene: 12. CDR1 and CDR2 from the germline V gene are SNHLY and FYNNEI.

The V and J genes are TRBV4-3 and TRBJ2-1; maybe TRBD2 (7 bases). This CDR3 spans 16 amino acids. The germline V and J ends were trimmed by 0 bases and 7 bases, with 16 bases remaining between them. Germline V gene data show CDR1 as LGHNA and CDR2 as YSLEER. CDR3 protein: CASSQDIRGAGNEQFF. The CDR3 nucleotides read TGCGCCAGCAGCCAAGATATACGGGGGGCCGGGAATGAGCAGTTCTTC.

V gene TRBV4-1 combines with J gene TRBJ2-3; D call uncertain. CDR3 length: 14 residues. Germline V CDR1 and CDR2: MGHRA, YSYEKL. Trimming left V 6 bases short and J 6 bases short, with 16 bases between. The CDR3 sequence: CASSTSALGDTQYF. DNA for the CDR3: TGCGCCAGCAGTACCTCGGCACTGGGTGATACGCAGTATTTT.

The J gene is TRBJ1-3, the V gene TRBV19; 7 bases are a match to TRBD1. Germline values: CDR1 LNHDA, CDR2 SQIVND (reference sequence). This CDR3 has 12 amino acids. In nucleotides, the CDR3 is TGTGGAATCGGGACAGCAAGAAACACCATATATTTT. It encodes CGIGTARNTIYF.

The V call is TRBV10-3, the J call TRBJ1-2; D is unclear. V was clipped by 3 bases and J by 2 bases, with 13 bases between them. The CDR3 contains 15 residues. The germline V gene has CDR1 ENHRY and CDR2 SYGVKD. CDR3 in DNA: TGTGCCATCAGTGATTTGGTGATAAGAAACTATGGCTACACCTTC. The encoded protein is CAISDLVIRNYGYTF.

This rearrangement joins TRBV30 to TRBJ1-1; D possibly corresponds to TRBD1 (6 bases). The germline V gene has CDR1 GTSNPN and CDR2 SVGIG (reference sequence). With 2 bases removed from V and 4 bases from J, the gap between germline ends came to 11 bases. The CDR3 is 13 residues long. CDR3 DNA sequence: TGTGCCTGGAGTCTGGACAGTTCCACTGAAGCTTTCTTT. Translated, it gives CAWSLDSSTEAFF.

The V call is TRBV3-1 (or the pseudogene TRBV3-2), the J call TRBJ1-1; D is ambiguous. The V and J ends lost 4 bases and 3 bases respectively, with 9 bases between them. The CDR3 sequence is 13 residues long. Germline V gene sequence: CDR1 LGHDT, CDR2 YNNKEL (reference sequence). CDR3 region: CASSPGSYTEAFF. In DNA, the CDR3 is TGTGCCAGCAGCCCGGGTAGCTACACTGAAGCTTTCTTT.

The chain uses TRBV19 and TRBJ1-3; 7 bases are a match to TRBD1. The germline CDR1 and CDR2 sequences are LNHDA and SQIVND (reference sequence). With V trimmed by 6 bases and J by 7 bases, 9 bases remained unmatched. The CDR3 spans 14 residues. CDR3 bases: TGTGCCAGTAGCAGGACGACAGGGAGTAACACCATATATTTT. This gives the protein CASSRTTGSNTIYF.

The J gene is TRBJ1-3, the V gene TRBV10-3; a weak D match, TRBD1 (6 bases). The CDR3 is 18 residues long. Trimming stripped 11 bases from V and 2 bases from J, with 28 bases between. Germline V lookup: CDR1 ENHRY, CDR2 SYGVKD. The CDR3 DNA follows: TGTGCCGTCGGGACGGTGGGGGGGCCAGGGAAGACTGGAAACACCATATATTTT. This codes for CAVGTVGGPGKTGNTIYF.

This clone was recorded only once. The J gene is TRBJ2-1, the V gene TRBV19; 9 bases are a match to TRBD1. The CDR3 is 15 amino acids. The germline V gene has CDR1 LNHDA and CDR2 SQIVND (reference sequence). The V gene end was trimmed by 3 bases and the J gene end by 4 bases; junction bases not matched to a gene: 4. CDR3 region: CASSIGTGSYNEQFF. DNA for the CDR3: TGTGCCAGTAGTATCGGGACAGGGTCTTACAATGAGCAGTTCTTC. Full variable domain (rest looked up from reference TRBV19 and TRBJ2-1): DGGITQSPKYLFRKEGQNVTLSCEQNLNHDAMYWYRQDPGQGLRLIYYSQIVNDFQKGDIAEGYSVSREKKESFPLTVTSAQKNPTAFYLCASSIGTGSYNEQFFGPGTRLTVL.

V usage is TRBV28 and J usage is TRBJ1-1; D gene unclear. Trimming took off 6 bases at V and 8 bases at J, with 10 bases between the two ends. CDR1 MDHEN and CDR2 SYDVKM come from the germline V gene. The CDR3 loop spans 11 amino acids. This CDR3 is CASRGRPEAFF. Here the CDR3 DNA reads TGTGCCAGCAGGGGCAGACCCGAAGCTTTCTTT. Complete variable domain (other parts from reference TRBV28 and TRBJ1-1): DVKVTQSSRYLVKRTGEKVFLECVQDMDHENMFWYRQDPGLGLRLIYFSYDVKMKEKGDIPEGYSVSREKKERFSLILESASTNQTSMYLCASRGRPEAFFGQGTRLTVV.

The chain is built from TRBV5-1 and TRBJ2-2; a possible D gene is TRBD2 (6 bases). Germline assignment: CDR1 SGHRS and CDR2 YFSETQ. This CDR3 comprises 17 residues. V was cut by 0 bases and J by 3 bases, with 15 bases left in between. CDR3 sequence (DNA): TGCGCCAGCAGCTTGGCGGGGACCTGGGACTACACCGGGGAGCTGTTTTTT. Protein product: CASSLAGTWDYTGELFF.